This T cell receptor beta chain comes out of a study of vaccination and CD4 T cells after COVID-19. Across the whole study: The convalescent population consisted of six males and four females, two of whom were of Hispanic ethnicity. From HCoV-229E, HCoV-OC43, HCoV-NL63 and SARS-CoV-2, overlapping spike peptides were used to stimulate the cells.

The treatment was: roughly 10-day PBMC culture with coronavirus spike peptide pools or control peptides (ViraFEST assay). The Oncomine TCR Beta short-read assay was applied to DNA of cultured CD4+ T cells. TCRdb independently ran MiXCR on the PCR reads; one entry per CDR3 protein. The sample has about 20,000 distinct CDR3 sequences; 66% are singletons. Of note for this clonotype: What it binds is not known.

Germline V CDR1 and CDR2: LNHDA, SQIVND (reference sequence). The germline V and J ends were trimmed by 6 bases and 0 bases, with 8 bases remaining between them. The CDR3 is made up of 14 amino acids. This TCR was sampled from a human donor who had recovered from COVID-19. Sequenced input: CD4+ T cells from blood, cultured in vitro. The rearrangement uses TRBV19 and TRBJ2-2; D may be TRBD1 (5 bases). CDR3 in amino acids: CASRQAPNTGELFF. The CDR3 DNA reads as TGTGCCAGTAGACAGGCGCCGAACACCGGGGAGCTGTTTTTT.